The 27 T cell receptor beta chains given below trace back to one sample, sequenced in a study of CD8 T cells in Susac syndrome. With random hexamers, reverse transcription was performed on roughly 0.5 to 1 ug of RNA. TCRdb passed the immunoSEQ multiplex PCR reads through MiXCR, listing each CDR3 protein once. The table shows a few hundred thousand distinct CDR3 sequences, with 85% occurring only once. The sample taken for sequencing was CD8+ T cells from PBMCs. These receptors were collected from a human donor with multiple sclerosis.

The V gene is TRBV15, the J gene TRBJ2-3; 10 nucleotides align to TRBD2. The CDR3 totals 17 residues. The germline CDR1 and CDR2 sequences are LNHNV and YYDKDF (reference sequence). V was pared by 6 bases and J by 4 bases, with 13 bases of the junction left unmatched. This CDR3 reads CATRPSPIAGGPDTQYF. The DNA for the CDR3 is TGTGCCACCAGGCCAAGTCCCATAGCGGGAGGACCAGATACGCAGTATTTT.

This rearrangement joins TRBV7-9 to TRBJ1-1; 8 bases fit TRBD1. Germline CDR1 reads SEHNR; CDR2 reads FQNEAQ (reference sequence). The CDR3 sequence is 15 residues long. The V and J ends lost 5 bases and 11 bases, in that order; junction bases with no gene match: 16. The CDR3 nucleotides are TGTGCCAGCAGCCCCCGACAGGGGCGCAATGTTGGGGCTTTCTTT. It translates to CASSPRQGRNVGAFF.

CDR3: CASSPGPAQDEQYF. CDR3 DNA sequence: TGCGCCAGCAGCCCCGGACCGGCGCAAGACGAGCAGTACTTC. The chain combines TRBV4-1 with TRBJ2-7; unclear D gene. CDR3 length: 14 amino acids. The V end lost 4 bases, the J end lost 5 bases, and 15 bases lay between the germline ends. Looked up from germline, CDR1 is MGHRA and CDR2 is YSYEKL.

The CDR3 DNA follows: TGTGCCAGCAGGAAGTTGGGGAGCTCCTACAATGAGCAGTTCTTC. Translated: CASRKLGSSYNEQFF. The chain couples TRBV28 to TRBJ2-1; tentatively, D is TRBD2 (5 bases). The CDR3 length is 15 residues. The germline V gene encodes CDR1 MDHEN and CDR2 SYDVKM. With 6 bases removed from V and 0 bases from J, the gap between germline ends came to 12 bases.

CDR3 in DNA: TGTGCCTGGGCCCTTAGCGGGAGGGCACACGAGCAGTACTTC. Its protein product is CAWALSGRAHEQYF. This chain connects TRBV30 to TRBJ2-7; 11 bases line up with TRBD2. Germline V gene sequence: CDR1 GTSNPN, CDR2 SVGIG (reference sequence). The CDR3 is 14 amino acids. After removal of 5 bases from V and 5 bases from J, the junction contained 8 bases not matched to a gene.

The chain couples TRBV5-1 to TRBJ1-1, with TRBD1 matching 7 bases. CDR1 is SGHRS, CDR2 YFSETQ, per germline. V shed 0 bases and J 7 bases; nucleotides not matched to a gene: 3. The CDR3 has 13 amino acids. The CDR3 loop is CASSLGTGDEAFF. In DNA form, the CDR3 reads TGCGCCAGCAGCTTGGGGACAGGCGATGAAGCTTTCTTT.

This sequence joins TRBV5-4 and TRBJ2-7; 8 bases are shared with TRBD2. The germline V gene has CDR1 SGHNT and CDR2 YYREEE (reference sequence). This CDR3 spans 14 amino acids. The V gene end was trimmed by 3 bases and the J gene end by 2 bases; junction bases not matched to a gene: 4. CDR3 sequence reads: CASSSAGVPYEQYF. The DNA for the CDR3 is TGTGCCAGCAGCTCAGCGGGAGTCCCCTACGAGCAGTACTTC.

The chain has TRBV28 and TRBJ2-1; D not resolved. Trimming took 4 bases from V and 3 from J, leaving 10 bases between them. Looked up from germline, CDR1 is MDHEN and CDR2 is SYDVKM. The CDR3 spans 14 residues. The CDR3 loop reads CASSYYLFYNEQFF. The CDR3 DNA reads as TGTGCCAGCAGTTATTACCTCTTCTACAATGAGCAGTTCTTC.

The chain is built from TRBV28 and TRBJ1-2; unclear D gene. This CDR3 has 14 amino acids. V lost 7 bases to trimming and J lost 7 bases, with 19 bases between them. The germline gives CDR1 MDHEN, CDR2 SYDVKM. The CDR3 nucleotides are TGTGCCAGCATAACCAAGAAAAATAGAATTGGCTACACCTTC. It encodes CASITKKNRIGYTF.

The chain is built from TRBV15 and TRBJ2-7; D remains unclear. The CDR3 runs 13 residues. CDR1 LNHNV and CDR2 YYDKDF come from the germline V gene (reference sequence). The germline V and J ends were trimmed by 4 bases and 3 bases, with 10 bases remaining between them. The CDR3 sequence: CATSIPGRYEQYF. The CDR3 DNA sequence: TGTGCCACCAGCATACCTGGCCGCTACGAGCAGTACTTC.

The chain couples TRBV27 to TRBJ1-2; tentatively, D is TRBD1 (6 bases). This CDR3 has 13 amino acids. Germline-derived CDR1 and CDR2 are MNHEY and SMNVEV (reference sequence). Trimming pared 3 bases from V and 7 bases from J, leaving 12 bases between. CDR3: CASSLQGRGGYTF. The CDR3 bases are TGTGCCAGCAGTTTGCAGGGGCGGGGTGGCTACACCTTC.

This chain connects TRBV14 to TRBJ2-1; D unclear. CDR3 length equals 15 residues. Trimming left V 3 bases short and J 0 bases short, with 9 bases between. Germline V lookup: CDR1 SGHDN, CDR2 FVKESK. DNA of the CDR3: TGTGCCAGCAGCCATCCAGTATTCTCCTACAATGAGCAGTTCTTC. This sequence encodes CASSHPVFSYNEQFF. The variable domain in full, completed from reference TRBV14 and TRBJ2-1, reads EAGVTQFPSHSVIEKGQTVTLRCDPISGHDNLYWYRRVMGKEIKFLLHFVKESKQDESGMPNNRFLAERTGGTYSTLKVQPAELEDSGVYFCASSHPVFSYNEQFFGPGTRLTVL.

J is TRBJ2-7 and V is TRBV28; 7 nucleotides match TRBD1. Germline V gene sequence: CDR1 MDHEN, CDR2 SYDVKM. Trimming took 2 bases from V and 3 from J; bases not matched to a gene: 4. This CDR3 has 14 residues. The CDR3 loop is CASSLPGTDYEQYF. The DNA for the CDR3 is TGTGCCAGCAGTTTACCCGGGACAGACTACGAGCAGTACTTC. The complete variable domain, with remaining parts taken from reference TRBV28 and TRBJ2-7, reads DVKVTQSSRYLVKRTGEKVFLECVQDMDHENMFWYRQDPGLGLRLIYFSYDVKMKEKGDIPEGYSVSREKKERFSLILESASTNQTSMYLCASSLPGTDYEQYFGPGTRLTVT.

The DNA for the CDR3 is TGCGCCAGCAGCGAGGGACAGGGGTTCCGGGCCAACGTCCTGACTTTC. Translating gives CASSEGQGFRANVLTF. The gene calls are TRBV10-2 and TRBJ2-6; 10 positions match TRBD1. The CDR3 length is 16 residues. Germline V gene lookup returns CDR1 WSHSY and CDR2 SAAADI. V lost 6 bases, J lost 5 bases, and 7 bases stayed unmatched.

The V call is TRBV28, the J call TRBJ1-2; TRBD1 is a possible D gene (5 bases). CDR3 length: 15 amino acids. In germline, CDR1 is MDHEN, CDR2 SYDVKM. The V and J ends lost 2 bases and 8 bases respectively, with 18 bases between them. The CDR3 spells CASSLGDGFYLGYTF. DNA for the CDR3: TGTGCCAGCAGTTTAGGGGACGGCTTTTATTTAGGCTACACCTTC.

V and J are TRBV27 and TRBJ1-1; tentatively, D is TRBD1 (5 bases). The CDR3 totals 14 residues. The V gene lost 4 bases and the J gene lost 3 bases, with 12 bases spanning the gap. Germline values: CDR1 MNHEY, CDR2 SMNVEV (reference sequence). The DNA for the CDR3 is TGTGCCAGCAGTTGGGGCCCGGGGGACACTGAAGCTTTCTTT. Its protein product is CASSWGPGDTEAFF.

This chain joins TRBV20-1 and TRBJ2-7; 10 nucleotides align to TRBD2. Unmatched junction bases numbered 15, after V lost 4 bases and J lost 3 bases. Per germline, CDR1 DFQATT and CDR2 SNEGSKA (reference sequence). This CDR3 has 17 amino acids. CDR3 amino acids: CSATTSGIRSTNYEQYF. The CDR3 DNA follows: TGCAGTGCTACCACTAGCGGGATACGGAGTACAAACTACGAGCAGTACTTC.

The rearrangement joins TRBV28 to TRBJ1-1, with unresolved D. The CDR3 extends over 15 amino acids. Germline V gives CDR1 MDHEN, CDR2 SYDVKM. V lost 0 bases and J 6 bases, leaving 14 bases between the germline ends. CDR3 residues: CASSLWAKSASEAFF. Written as DNA, the CDR3 is TGTGCCAGCAGTTTATGGGCTAAGTCGGCCTCTGAAGCTTTCTTT.

This clonotype turned up a few times. The J gene is TRBJ1-5, the V gene TRBV10-3, with D unclear. The CDR3 contains 12 residues. Germline CDR1 ENHRY, CDR2 SYGVKD. Trimming cost V 2 bases and J 5 bases, with 4 bases left between them. CDR3 coding DNA: TGTGCCATCAGTGAGGGATATCAGCCCCAGCATTTT. Translated: CAISEGYQPQHF.

The rearrangement joins TRBV9 to TRBJ2-1; TRBD2 is a possible D gene (6 bases). The CDR3 is 16 amino acids. Germline V gene lookup returns CDR1 SGDLS and CDR2 YYNGEE. Trimming cost V 1 base and J 8 bases, with 19 bases left between them. The CDR3 is CASSVLGGGVGDEQFF. The CDR3 DNA reads TGTGCCAGCAGCGTATTGGGGGGTGGAGTCGGAGATGAGCAGTTCTTC.

CDR3 loop: CASSQTGGELIREQFF. The CDR3 DNA reads as TGTGCCAGCAGCCAGACTGGCGGTGAGCTGATTCGGGAGCAGTTCTTC. J is TRBJ2-1 and V is TRBV3-1, with D hard to call. The CDR3 spans 16 residues. CDR1 and CDR2 from the germline V gene are LGHDT and YNNKEL (reference sequence). Trimming took 3 bases from V and 10 from J, leaving 22 bases between them.

The rearrangement uses TRBV12-3 or TRBV12-4 and TRBJ2-7; no clear D. Trimming pared 8 bases from V and 7 bases from J, leaving 15 bases between. CDR3 length: 12 residues. CDR3 in amino acids: CASRLNPWEQYF. The CDR3 region has the DNA TGTGCCAGCCGGTTGAATCCGTGGGAGCAGTACTTC.

V usage is TRBV4-1 and J usage is TRBJ2-2; 8 bases agree with TRBD1. Per the germline V gene, CDR1 is MGHRA and CDR2 is YSYEKL. The CDR3 loop spans 16 amino acids. V was pared by 4 bases and J by 6 bases, with 10 bases of the junction left unmatched. CDR3 in amino acids: CASSRVMDRVPGELFF. The CDR3 DNA is TGCGCCAGCAGCCGAGTTATGGACAGGGTCCCCGGGGAGCTGTTTTTT.

The chain is built from TRBV5-1 and TRBJ2-2; TRBD1 agrees at 7 bases. The CDR3 sequence is 16 residues long. Germline V gene data show CDR1 as SGHRS and CDR2 as YFSETQ. V dropped 1 base and J dropped 5; count of bases not matched to a gene: 8. DNA for the CDR3: TGCGCCAGCAGCTTGTTCCGGGACAGTTATACCGGGGAGCTGTTTTTT. Translated: CASSLFRDSYTGELFF.

This clonotype was detected only a few times. V usage is TRBV7-8 and J usage is TRBJ2-7, with unresolved D. Germline lookup yields CDR1 SGHVS and CDR2 FQNEAQ. The CDR3 runs 15 residues. V was trimmed by 1 base and J by 5 bases, leaving 15 bases between them. The CDR3 sequence is CASSLVFRPYHEQYF. DNA for the CDR3: TGTGCCAGCAGCTTAGTGTTTAGACCCTACCACGAGCAGTACTTC.

The J gene is TRBJ2-1, the V gene TRBV15; 7 bases are a match to TRBD2. There are 16 residues in the CDR3. Per the germline V gene, CDR1 is LNHNV and CDR2 is YYDKDF (reference sequence). Germline trimming cut 2 bases from V and 7 bases from J; bases unmatched to any gene: 11. DNA of the CDR3: TGTGCCACCAGCAGAAGTAGTGCGGGAGAGGGTAATGAGCAGTTCTTC. Its protein is CATSRSSAGEGNEQFF.

V is TRBV9 and J is TRBJ2-1; the D gene could be TRBD1 or TRBD2 (5 bases each). Trimming took 7 bases from V and 2 from J, leaving 19 bases between them. Germline CDR1 and CDR2: SGDLS and YYNGEE. The CDR3 is made up of 16 amino acids. CDR3 in DNA: TGTGCCAGCGCTGGGGCGGGCCCGAGCCCCTACAATGAGCAGTTCTTC. As protein: CASAGAGPSPYNEQFF.